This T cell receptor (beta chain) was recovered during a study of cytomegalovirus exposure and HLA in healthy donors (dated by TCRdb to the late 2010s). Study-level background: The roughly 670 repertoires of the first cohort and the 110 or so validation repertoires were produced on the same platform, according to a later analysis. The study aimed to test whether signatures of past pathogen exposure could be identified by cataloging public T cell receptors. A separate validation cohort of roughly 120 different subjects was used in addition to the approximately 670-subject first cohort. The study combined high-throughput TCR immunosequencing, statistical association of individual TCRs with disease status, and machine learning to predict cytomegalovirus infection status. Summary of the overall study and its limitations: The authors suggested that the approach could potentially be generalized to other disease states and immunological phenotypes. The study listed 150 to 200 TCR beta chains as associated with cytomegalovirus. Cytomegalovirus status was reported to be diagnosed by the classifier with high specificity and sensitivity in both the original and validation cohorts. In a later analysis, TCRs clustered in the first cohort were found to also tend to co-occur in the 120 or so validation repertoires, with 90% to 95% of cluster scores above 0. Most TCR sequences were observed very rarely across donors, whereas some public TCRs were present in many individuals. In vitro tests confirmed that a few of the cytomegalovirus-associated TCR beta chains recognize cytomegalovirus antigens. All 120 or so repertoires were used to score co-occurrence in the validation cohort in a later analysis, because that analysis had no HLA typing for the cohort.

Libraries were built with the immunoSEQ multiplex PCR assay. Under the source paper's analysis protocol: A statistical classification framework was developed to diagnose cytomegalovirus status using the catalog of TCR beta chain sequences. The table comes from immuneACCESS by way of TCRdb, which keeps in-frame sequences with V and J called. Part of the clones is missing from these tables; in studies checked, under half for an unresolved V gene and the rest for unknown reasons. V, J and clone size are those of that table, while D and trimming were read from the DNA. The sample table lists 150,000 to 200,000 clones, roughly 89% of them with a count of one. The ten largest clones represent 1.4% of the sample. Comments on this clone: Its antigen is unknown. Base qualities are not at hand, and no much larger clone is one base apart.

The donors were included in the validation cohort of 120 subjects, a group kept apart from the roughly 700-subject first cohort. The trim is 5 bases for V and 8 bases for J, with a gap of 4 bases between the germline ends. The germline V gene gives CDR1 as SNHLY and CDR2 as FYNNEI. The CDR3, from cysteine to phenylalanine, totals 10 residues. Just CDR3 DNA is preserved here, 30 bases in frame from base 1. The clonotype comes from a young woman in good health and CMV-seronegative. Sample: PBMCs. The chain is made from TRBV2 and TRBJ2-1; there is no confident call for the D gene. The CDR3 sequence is CASSLYEQFF. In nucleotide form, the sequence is TGTGCCAGCAGTCTTTATGAGCAGTTCTTC.